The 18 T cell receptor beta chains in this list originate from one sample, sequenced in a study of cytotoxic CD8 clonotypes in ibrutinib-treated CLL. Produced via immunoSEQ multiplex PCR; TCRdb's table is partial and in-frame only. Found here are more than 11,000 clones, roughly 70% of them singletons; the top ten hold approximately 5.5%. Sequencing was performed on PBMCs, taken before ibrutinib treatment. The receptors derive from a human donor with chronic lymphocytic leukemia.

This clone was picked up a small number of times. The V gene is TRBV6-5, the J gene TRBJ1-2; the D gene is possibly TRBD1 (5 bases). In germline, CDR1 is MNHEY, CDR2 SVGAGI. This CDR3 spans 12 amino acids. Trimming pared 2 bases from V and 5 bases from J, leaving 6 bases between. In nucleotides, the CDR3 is TGTGCCAGCAGTTACCGGGGGTATGGCTACACCTTC. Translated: CASSYRGYGYTF.

The CDR3 here is CASSQAGGLGTEAFF. Written as DNA, the CDR3 is TGCGCCAGCAGCCAAGCGGGGGGACTGGGCACTGAAGCTTTCTTT. This chain links TRBV4-3 with TRBJ1-1; the D gene is possibly TRBD1 (5 bases). CDR3 size: 15 residues. Looked up from germline, CDR1 is LGHNA and CDR2 is YSLEER. V was trimmed by 1 base and J by 4 bases, leaving 13 bases between them.

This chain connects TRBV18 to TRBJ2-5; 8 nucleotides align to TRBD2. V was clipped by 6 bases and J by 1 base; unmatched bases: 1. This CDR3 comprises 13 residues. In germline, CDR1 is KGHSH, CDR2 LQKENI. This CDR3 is CASSGTSQETQYF. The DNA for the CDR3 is TGTGCCAGCTCGGGGACTAGCCAAGAGACCCAGTACTTC.

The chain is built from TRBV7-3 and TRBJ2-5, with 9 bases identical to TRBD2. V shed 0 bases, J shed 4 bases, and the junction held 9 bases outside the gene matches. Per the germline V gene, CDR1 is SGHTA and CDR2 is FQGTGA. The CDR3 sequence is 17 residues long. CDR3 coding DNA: TGTGCCAGCAGCTTAACGGGTGCTCTAGCGGGGAGAGAGACCCAGTACTTC. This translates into CASSLTGALAGRETQYF.

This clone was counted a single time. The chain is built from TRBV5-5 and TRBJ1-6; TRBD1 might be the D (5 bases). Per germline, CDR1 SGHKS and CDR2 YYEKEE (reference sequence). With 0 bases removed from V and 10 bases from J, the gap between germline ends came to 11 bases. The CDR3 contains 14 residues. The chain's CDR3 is CASSLVGVGSPLHF. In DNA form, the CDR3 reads TGTGCCAGCAGCTTGGTAGGGGTAGGATCACCCCTCCACTTT.

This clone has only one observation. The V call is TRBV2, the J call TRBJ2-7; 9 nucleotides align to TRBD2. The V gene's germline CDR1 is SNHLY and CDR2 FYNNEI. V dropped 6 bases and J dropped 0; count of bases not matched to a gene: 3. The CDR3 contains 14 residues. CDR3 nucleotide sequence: TGTGCCAGCAGGCGGGAGGGCCGCTCCTACGAGCAGTACTTC. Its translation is CASRREGRSYEQYF. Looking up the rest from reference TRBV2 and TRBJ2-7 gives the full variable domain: EPEVTQTPSHQVTQMGQEVILRCVPISNHLYFYWYRQILGQKVEFLVSFYNNEISEKSEIFDDQFSVERPDGSNFTLKIRSTKLEDSAMYFCASRREGRSYEQYFGPGTRLTVT.

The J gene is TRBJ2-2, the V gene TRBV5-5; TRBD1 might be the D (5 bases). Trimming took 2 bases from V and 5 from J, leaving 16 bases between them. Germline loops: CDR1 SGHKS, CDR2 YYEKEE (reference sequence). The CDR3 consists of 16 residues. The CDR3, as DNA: TGTGCCAGCAGCTTTTGGGTTAGGGGTGGAACCGGGGAGCTGTTTTTT. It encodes CASSFWVRGGTGELFF.

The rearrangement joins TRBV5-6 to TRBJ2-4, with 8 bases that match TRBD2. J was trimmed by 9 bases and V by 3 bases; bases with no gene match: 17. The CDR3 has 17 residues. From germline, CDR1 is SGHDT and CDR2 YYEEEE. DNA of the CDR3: TGTGCCAGCAGCTCCCCCCAAGCGGGAGTCGGGGTTGGCATTCAGTACTTC. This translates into CASSSPQAGVGVGIQYF. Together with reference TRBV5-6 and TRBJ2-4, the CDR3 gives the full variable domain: DAGVTQSPTHLIKTRGQQVTLRCSPKSGHDTVSWYQQALGQGPQFIFQYYEEEERQRGNFPDRFSGHQFPNYSSELNVNALLLGDSALYLCASSSPQAGVGVGIQYFGAGTRLSVL.

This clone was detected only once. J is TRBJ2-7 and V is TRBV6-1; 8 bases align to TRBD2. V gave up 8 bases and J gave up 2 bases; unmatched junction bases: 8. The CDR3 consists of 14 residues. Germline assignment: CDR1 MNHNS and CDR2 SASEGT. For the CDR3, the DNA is TGTGCCAGCTTGCGATGGCGGGGGGCCTACGAGCAGTACTTC. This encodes CASLRWRGAYEQYF.

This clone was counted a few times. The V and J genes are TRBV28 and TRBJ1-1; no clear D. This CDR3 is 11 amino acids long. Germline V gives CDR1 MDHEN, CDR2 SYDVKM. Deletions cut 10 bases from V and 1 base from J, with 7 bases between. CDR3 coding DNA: TGTGCCACGGACGGGAACACTGAAGCTTTCTTT. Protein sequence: CATDGNTEAFF.

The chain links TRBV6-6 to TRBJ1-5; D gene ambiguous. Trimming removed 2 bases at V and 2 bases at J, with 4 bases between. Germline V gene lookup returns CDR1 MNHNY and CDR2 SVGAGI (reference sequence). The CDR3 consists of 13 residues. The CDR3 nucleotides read TGTGCCAGCAGTTACAGGGGCAATCAGCCCCAGCATTTT. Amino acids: CASSYRGNQPQHF.

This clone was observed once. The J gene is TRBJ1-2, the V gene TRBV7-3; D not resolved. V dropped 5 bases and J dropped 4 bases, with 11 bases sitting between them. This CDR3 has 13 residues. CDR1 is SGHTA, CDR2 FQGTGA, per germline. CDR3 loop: CASSPPSSYGYTF. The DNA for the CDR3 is TGTGCCAGCAGCCCCCCGAGCAGCTATGGCTACACCTTC.

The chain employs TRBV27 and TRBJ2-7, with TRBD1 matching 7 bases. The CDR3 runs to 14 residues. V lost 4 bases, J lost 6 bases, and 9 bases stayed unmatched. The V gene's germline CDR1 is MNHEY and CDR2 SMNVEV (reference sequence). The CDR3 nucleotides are TGTGCCAGCAGTTGGGGCAGGGGGACGGGCGAGCAGTACTTC. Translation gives CASSWGRGTGEQYF.

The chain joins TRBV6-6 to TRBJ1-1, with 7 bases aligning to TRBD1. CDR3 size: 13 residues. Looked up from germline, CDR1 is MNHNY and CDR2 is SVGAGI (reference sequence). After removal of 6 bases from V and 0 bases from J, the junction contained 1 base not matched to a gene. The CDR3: CASRDRVNTEAFF. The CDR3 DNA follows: TGTGCCAGCAGAGACAGGGTGAACACTGAAGCTTTCTTT.

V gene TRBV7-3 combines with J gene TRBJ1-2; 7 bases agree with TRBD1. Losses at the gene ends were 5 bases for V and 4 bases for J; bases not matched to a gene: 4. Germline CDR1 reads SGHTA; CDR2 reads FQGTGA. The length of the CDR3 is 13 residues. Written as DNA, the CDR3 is TGTGCCAGCAGCCCAGGGGGGGGCTATGGCTACACCTTC. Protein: CASSPGGGYGYTF.

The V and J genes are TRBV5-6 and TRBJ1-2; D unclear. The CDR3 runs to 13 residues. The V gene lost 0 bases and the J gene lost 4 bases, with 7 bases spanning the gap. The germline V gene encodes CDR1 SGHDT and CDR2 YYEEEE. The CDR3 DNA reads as TGTGCCAGCAGCTTGGCCAACCCCTATGGCTACACCTTC. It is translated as CASSLANPYGYTF.

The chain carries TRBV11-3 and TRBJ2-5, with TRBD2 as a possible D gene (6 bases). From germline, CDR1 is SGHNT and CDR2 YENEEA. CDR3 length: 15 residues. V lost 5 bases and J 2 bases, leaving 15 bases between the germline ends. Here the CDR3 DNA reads TGTGCCAGCAGCCTCGGGGGTCGGGGTCAAGAGACCCAGTACTTC. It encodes CASSLGGRGQETQYF.

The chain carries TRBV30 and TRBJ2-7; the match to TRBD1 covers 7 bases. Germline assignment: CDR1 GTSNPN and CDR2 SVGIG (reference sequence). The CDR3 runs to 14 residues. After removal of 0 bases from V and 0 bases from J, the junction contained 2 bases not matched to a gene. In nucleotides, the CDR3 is TGTGCCTGGAGTGTAGGGACAGCCTCCTACGAGCAGTACTTC. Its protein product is CAWSVGTASYEQYF.